This T cell receptor (beta chain) comes out of a study of OX40 agonist ivuxolimab in advanced cancers. Study overall: Patients treated during dose escalation were battling hepatocellular carcinoma, melanoma, renal cell or head and neck cancer. Study-wide points: On average, a greater number of expanded clones characterised CD8+ T cells relative to CD4+.

With regard to this clone: The target antigen is unknown.

Libraries were prepared by immunoSEQ multiplex PCR; TCRdb keeps only in-frame clonotypes and omits some of them. This sample has more than 80,000 clones; approximately 91% occur once, and the top ten carry 0.72%. Trimming cost V 3 bases and J 1 base, with 7 bases left between them. This CDR3 is 15 amino acids long. The germline CDR1 and CDR2 sequences are SGHDN and FVKESK. The sequencing here drew on CD4+ or CD8+ T cells sorted from blood, taken in a trial of the OX40 agonist ivuxolimab. This chain uses TRBV14 with TRBJ1-6; D unresolved. This clonotype originated in an adult with an advanced solid tumor such as melanoma, head and neck, liver or kidney cancer. For the CDR3, the DNA is TGTGCCAGCAGCCAGAGTGGTTCCTATAATTCACCCCTCCACTTT. Encoded protein: CASSQSGSYNSPLHF.